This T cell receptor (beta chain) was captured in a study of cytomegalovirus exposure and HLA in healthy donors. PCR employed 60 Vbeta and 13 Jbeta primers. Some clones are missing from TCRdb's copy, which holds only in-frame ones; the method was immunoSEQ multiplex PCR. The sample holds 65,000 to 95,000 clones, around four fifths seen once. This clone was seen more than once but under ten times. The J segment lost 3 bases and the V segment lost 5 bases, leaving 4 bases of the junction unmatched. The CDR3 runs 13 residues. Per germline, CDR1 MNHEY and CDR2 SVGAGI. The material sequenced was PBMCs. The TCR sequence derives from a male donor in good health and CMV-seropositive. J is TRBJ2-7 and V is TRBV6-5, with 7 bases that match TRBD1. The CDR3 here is CASSRQGNYEQYF. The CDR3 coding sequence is TGTGCCAGCAGTCGACAGGGAAACTACGAGCAGTACTTC.